These 3 T cell receptor beta chains were sequenced from one sample in a study of CD8+ T cells in alopecia areata. Extraction of RNA preceded its reverse transcription into cDNA, which served as the sequencing template. Some clones are missing from TCRdb's copy, which holds only in-frame ones; the method was immunoSEQ multiplex PCR. The data show a few hundred thousand clones, 65% to 70% seen once. The material sequenced was CD4+ T cells sorted from blood, taken at week 0. The source is a human donor with alopecia areata.

V gene TRBV30 combines with J gene TRBJ1-1; a possible D gene is TRBD1 (6 bases). Per the germline V gene, CDR1 is GTSNPN and CDR2 is SVGIG (reference sequence). Trimming removed 3 bases from V and 3 bases from J, with 11 bases in between. The CDR3 is 13 residues long. CDR3: CAWRLYRDTEAFF. For the CDR3, the DNA is TGTGCCTGGAGACTCTACAGGGACACTGAAGCTTTCTTT.

The chain is built from TRBV29-1 and TRBJ2-1, with D possibly being TRBD2 (5 bases). The CDR3 totals 11 residues. The germline CDR1 and CDR2 sequences are SQVTM and ANQGSEA. The CDR3 DNA sequence: TGCAGTGCCCTCGGGGTCAATGAGCAGTTCTTC. Protein: CSALGVNEQFF.

The V call is TRBV11-3, the J call TRBJ2-3; either TRBD1 or TRBD2 may fit D (5 bases each). This CDR3 has 13 amino acids. CDR1 and CDR2 (germline): SGHNT, YENEEA. Trimming cost V 8 bases and J 4 bases, with 13 bases left between them. CDR3 loop: CASARGAPDTQYF. The CDR3 DNA sequence: TGTGCCAGCGCACGAGGGGCGCCAGATACGCAGTATTTT.